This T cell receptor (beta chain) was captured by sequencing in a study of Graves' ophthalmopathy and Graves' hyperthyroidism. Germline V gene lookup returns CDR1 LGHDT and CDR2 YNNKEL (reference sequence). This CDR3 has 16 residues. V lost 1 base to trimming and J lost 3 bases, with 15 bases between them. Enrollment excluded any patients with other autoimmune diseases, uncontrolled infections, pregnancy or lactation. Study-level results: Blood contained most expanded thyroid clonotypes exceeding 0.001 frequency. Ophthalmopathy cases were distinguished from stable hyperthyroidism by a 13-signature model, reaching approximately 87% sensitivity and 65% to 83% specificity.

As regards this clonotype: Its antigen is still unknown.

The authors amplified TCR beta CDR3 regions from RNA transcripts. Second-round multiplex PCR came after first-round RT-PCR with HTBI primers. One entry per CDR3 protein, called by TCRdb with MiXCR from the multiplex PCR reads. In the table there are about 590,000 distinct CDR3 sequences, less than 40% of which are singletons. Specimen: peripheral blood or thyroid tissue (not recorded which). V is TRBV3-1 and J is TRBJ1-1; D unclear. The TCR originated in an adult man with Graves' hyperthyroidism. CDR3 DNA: TGTGCCAGCAGCCAAGTCGGGGAGGTACTGGACACTGAAGCTTTCTTT. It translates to CASSQVGEVLDTEAFF.